A selection of T cell receptor beta chains follows, all from one sample in a study of siplizumab effects on memory and regulatory T cells. Method: immunoSEQ multiplex PCR; TCRdb's copy keeps in-frame clones and lacks some. In the table there are approximately 120,000 clones, about 93% of which are singletons. The sequenced sample was non-Treg CD4+ T cells sorted from blood. All receptors come from a human donor in good health. Each CDR3 is given with its conserved first and last residue. The D gene is left open where the match is weak. A row's size may be missing; if present it is once, few, many or a size class.

J gene	V gene	D gene	clone size	CDR3 protein	CDR3 DNA
TRBJ1-6	TRBV5-4	.	.	CASSYSGAYNSPLHF	TGTGCCAGCAGCTACAGCGGGGCCTATAATTCACCCCTCCACTTT
TRBJ2-1	TRBV5-1	.	.	CASSPNTGSFHNEQFF	TGCGCCAGCAGCCCCAATACAGGGAGTTTCCACAATGAGCAGTTCTTC
TRBJ2-5	TRBV27	TRBD2	.	CASTQRHGGLETQYF	TGTGCCAGCACCCAGCGGCACGGGGGGTTAGAGACCCAGTACTTC
TRBJ1-1	TRBV10-3	TRBD1	.	CAAKRGQELEAFF	TGTGCCGCAAAACGGGGACAGGAGCTTGAAGCTTTCTTT
TRBJ1-4	TRBV19	.	.	CASGNRGITNEKLFF	TGTGCCAGTGGCAACCGGGGTATAACTAATGAAAAACTGTTTTTT
TRBJ1-3	TRBV6-6	TRBD1	.	CASTSTGAGNTIYF	TGTGCCAGCACCTCAACAGGGGCGGGAAACACCATATATTTT
TRBJ1-3	TRBV4-3	.	.	CASSQNLGSVPGNTIYF	TGCGCCAGCAGTCAAAATCTTGGTTCCGTCCCTGGAAACACCATATATTTT
TRBJ1-5	TRBV7-2	TRBD1	.	CASSPGTAPFNQPQHF	TGTGCCAGCAGCCCAGGGACAGCTCCGTTCAATCAGCCCCAGCATTTT
TRBJ1-4	TRBV7-2	.	.	CASSLRVVEKLFF	TGTGCCAGCAGCTTACGGGTTGTTGAAAAACTGTTTTTT
TRBJ1-4	TRBV30	.	.	CAWRWNEKLFF	TGTGCCTGGAGATGGAATGAAAAACTGTTTTTT
TRBJ2-7	TRBV28	.	once	CASSLMTVEQYF	TGTGCCAGCAGTTTAATGACGGTTGAGCAGTACTTC
TRBJ2-1	TRBV5-1	TRBD2	.	CASSLTLTSSNEQFF	TGCGCCAGCAGCTTGACCTTGACTAGCTCTAATGAGCAGTTCTTC
TRBJ2-7	TRBV4-2	TRBD1	.	CASSPQSGQPSVKQYF	TGTGCCAGCAGCCCTCAATCGGGACAGCCCTCCGTAAAGCAGTACTTC
TRBJ2-1	TRBV7-2	TRBD2	.	CASSLAGTSGGTSYNEQFF	TGTGCCAGCAGCTTAGCAGGGACTAGCGGGGGGACCTCCTACAATGAGCAGTTCTTC
TRBJ2-1	TRBV5-1	.	.	CASSLGNPVSNEQFF	TGCGCCAGCAGCTTAGGGAATCCAGTGAGCAATGAGCAGTTCTTC
TRBJ2-5	TRBV20-1	.	once	CSATQGETQYF	TGCAGTGCTACCCAAGGAGAGACCCAGTACTTC
TRBJ1-1	TRBV7-6	.	.	CASSLLASGQTEAFF	TGTGCCAGCAGCTTATTAGCGAGCGGTCAAACTGAAGCTTTCTTT
TRBJ2-2	TRBV6-5	.	.	CASSYMDSNTGELFF	TGTGCCAGCAGTTACATGGATTCGAACACCGGGGAGCTGTTTTTT
TRBJ1-5	TRBV19	TRBD1	.	CASSITSDRTNQPQHF	TGTGCCAGTAGTATAACCTCGGACAGGACTAATCAGCCCCAGCATTTT
TRBJ2-3	TRBV5-1	.	.	CASSLGGASTDTQYF	TGCGCCAGCAGCTTGGGCGGGGCTAGCACAGATACGCAGTATTTT
TRBJ2-1	TRBV7-9	.	once	CASSCGGGGLVDEQFF	TGTGCCAGCAGCTGCGGGGGAGGGGGTTTGGTTGATGAGCAGTTCTTC
TRBJ2-2	TRBV4-3	TRBD2	.	CASSQDIGRGNANTGELFF	TGCGCCAGCAGCCAAGACATTGGGCGGGGGAACGCGAACACCGGGGAGCTGTTTTTT
TRBJ2-3	TRBV7-3	.	.	CASSLRSLADTQYF	TGTGCCAGCAGCTTAAGATCATTAGCAGATACGCAGTATTTT
TRBJ1-4	TRBV6-1	.	.	CASRDLGGIWEKLFF	TGTGCCAGCAGAGACCTAGGGGGTATTTGGGAAAAACTGTTTTTT
TRBJ2-7	TRBV28	.	.	CATHHHSSYEQYF	TGTGCCACTCACCACCACAGCTCCTACGAGCAGTACTTC
TRBJ1-1	TRBV7-2	.	.	CASRKNTEAFF	TGTGCCAGCAGGAAGAACACTGAAGCTTTCTTT
TRBJ2-3	TRBV5-1	TRBD2	.	CASREILAGATDTQYF	TGCGCCAGCAGGGAAATATTAGCGGGGGCCACAGATACGCAGTATTTT
TRBJ2-7	TRBV6-1	.	.	CASSEDGPLEQYF	TGTGCCAGCAGTGAAGATGGACCGCTCGAGCAGTACTTC
TRBJ2-7	TRBV9	TRBD1	once	CASSALSGTGVLEQYF	TGTGCCAGCAGCGCTCTCTCCGGGACAGGGGTTCTCGAGCAGTACTTC
TRBJ1-2	TRBV5-1	TRBD1	.	CASRQGQEKNYGYTF	TGCGCCAGCAGGCAAGGACAGGAAAAAAATTATGGCTACACCTTC
TRBJ2-7	TRBV6-6	.	once	CASSDIIEYEQYF	TGTGCCAGCAGTGACATAATTGAGTACGAGCAGTACTTC
TRBJ2-2	TRBV2	.	.	CASSEAGLLVTGELFF	TGTGCCAGCAGTGAAGCAGGGCTCCTTGTCACCGGGGAGCTGTTTTTT
TRBJ2-3	TRBV5-1	.	.	CASSLGTGAGDTQYF	TGCGCCAGCAGCTTGGGGACCGGTGCGGGAGATACGCAGTATTTT
TRBJ1-2	TRBV10-3	.	.	CAISEGVSGYTF	TGTGCCATCAGTGAGGGGGTATCCGGCTACACCTTC
TRBJ1-1	TRBV6-5	.	.	CASSYSGGWDEAFF	TGTGCCAGCAGTTACTCGGGGGGCTGGGATGAAGCTTTCTTT
TRBJ2-5	TRBV18	.	once	CASSPGTQETQYF	TGTGCCAGCTCCCCCGGGACCCAAGAGACCCAGTACTTC
TRBJ1-3	TRBV11-3	TRBD1	.	CASSLGTGDSGNTIYF	TGTGCCAGCAGCTTAGGTACAGGGGACTCTGGAAACACCATATATTTT
TRBJ2-5	TRBV4-1	.	.	CASSQGRSKETQYF	TGCGCCAGCAGCCAAGGCCGATCAAAAGAGACCCAGTACTTC